A single sample is the source of the 20 T cell receptor beta chains below, sequenced in a study of blood T cell repertoires in COVID-19. Clones were sequenced by immunoSEQ multiplex PCR, and TCRdb holds only the in-frame ones, with some missing. The data hold approximately 500,000 clones, with approximately 89% observed a single time. Sequencing input: peripheral blood. The source is a man between 18 and 29 years old with COVID-19, enrolled during active disease.

This rearrangement joins TRBV11-2 to TRBJ1-2; TRBD1 matches 8 bases. V was pared by 5 bases and J by 2 bases, with 7 bases of the junction left unmatched. Germline V gene sequence: CDR1 SGHAT, CDR2 FQNNGV. CDR3 length equals 15 residues. In DNA, the CDR3 is TGTGCCAGCAGCACCCCCAGGACAGGGAACTATGGCTACACCTTC. Residues: CASSTPRTGNYGYTF.

The CDR3 protein is CASSPGGGPSTDTQYF. The CDR3 region has the DNA TGTGCCAGCAGCCCCGGAGGGGGCCCCAGCACAGATACGCAGTATTTT. The chain is built from TRBV7-6 and TRBJ2-3; D possibly corresponds to TRBD1 (7 bases). V lost 5 bases, J lost 0 bases, and 15 bases lay in between. The CDR3 is 16 residues long. Germline V lookup: CDR1 SGHVS, CDR2 FNYEAQ.

This sequence joins TRBV30 and TRBJ1-4; D remains unclear. CDR1 and CDR2 (germline): GTSNPN, SVGIG (reference sequence). The CDR3 extends over 13 amino acids. The V and J ends lost 0 bases and 7 bases respectively, with 9 bases between them. CDR3 sequence (DNA): TGTGCCTGGAGTGTAGGAGTCGGTGAAAAACTGTTTTTT. Translation gives CAWSVGVGEKLFF. Full variable domain (rest looked up from reference TRBV30 and TRBJ1-4): SQTIHQWPATLVQPVGSPLSLECTVEGTSNPNLYWYRQAAGRGLQLLFYSVGIGQISSEVPQNLSASRPQDRQFILSSKKLLLSDSGFYLCAWSVGVGEKLFFGSGTQLSVL.

The chain combines TRBV3-1 (or the pseudogene TRBV3-2) with TRBJ2-1; no clear D. Trimming pared 3 bases from V and 0 bases from J, leaving 12 bases between. The germline V gene has CDR1 LGHDT and CDR2 YNNKEL (reference sequence). The CDR3 runs to 16 residues. The CDR3 DNA sequence: TGTGCCAGCAGCCAGGTGGGCAGTGCCTCCTACAATGAGCAGTTCTTC. As protein: CASSQVGSASYNEQFF.

CDR3: CATSRDRGSSGNTIYF. CDR3 bases: TGTGCCACCAGCAGAGATCGCGGCAGCTCTGGAAACACCATATATTTT. The rearrangement links TRBV15 to TRBJ1-3; D is undetermined. The CDR3 sequence is 16 residues long. V gave up 0 bases and J gave up 0 bases, with 9 bases separating them. Germline CDR1 and CDR2: LNHNV and YYDKDF (reference sequence).

V and J are TRBV3-1 (or the pseudogene TRBV3-2) and TRBJ2-5; 9 bases are shared with TRBD2. V lost 1 base to trimming and J lost 2 bases; unmatched junction nucleotides: 11. The CDR3 length is 18 residues. Germline CDR1 is LGHDT and CDR2 is YNNKEL (reference sequence). CDR3 sequence (DNA): TGTGCCAGCAGCCAAGGTTGGAGCGGGGGGCCAACTCAAGAGACCCAGTACTTC. It translates to CASSQGWSGGPTQETQYF.

This sequence joins TRBV15 and TRBJ2-3, with 7 bases aligning to TRBD2. The CDR3 length is 16 residues. V lost 3 bases to trimming and J lost 3 bases; unmatched junction nucleotides: 9. CDR1 is LNHNV, CDR2 YYDKDF, per germline (reference sequence). The CDR3 nucleotides read TGTGCCACCAGCAGGAGGGGATGGGGAGGGACAGATACGCAGTATTTT. Protein sequence: CATSRRGWGGTDTQYF.

This clone has a handful of counts. J is TRBJ2-2 and V is TRBV10-1; the D is unclear. Between the trimmed V and J ends, which lost 3 bases and 8 bases, there was a span of 10 bases. The CDR3 extends over 13 amino acids. From germline, CDR1 is WNHNN and CDR2 SYGVQD (reference sequence). This CDR3 reads CASSDSLRGELFF. CDR3 sequence (DNA): TGCGCCAGCAGTGATTCCTTGAGGGGGGAGCTGTTTTTT.

The chain uses TRBV21-1 and TRBJ1-4; TRBD1 is taken as the D call from the table, unchecked against the DNA. TRBV21-1 is designated a pseudogene. This CDR3 is 15 amino acids long. CDR3 sequence (DNA): TGTGCCAGCAGCCCGGCGACAGCCTCTAATGAAAAACTGTTTTTT. Translated, it gives CASSPATASNEKLFF.

This chain uses TRBV3-1 (or the pseudogene TRBV3-2) with TRBJ2-1; D remains ambiguous. The germline V gene encodes CDR1 LGHDT and CDR2 YNNKEL (reference sequence). The CDR3 is 17 amino acids. V shed 0 bases and J shed 2 bases, with 14 bases lying between them. The CDR3 region has the DNA TGTGCCAGCAGCCAAGATTTGAGGCAGAGACCCTACAATGAGCAGTTCTTC. Translating it yields CASSQDLRQRPYNEQFF.

The V gene is TRBV15, the J gene TRBJ2-1; TRBD1 might be the D (5 bases). Trimming pared 0 bases from V and 8 bases from J, leaving 11 bases between. Germline assignment: CDR1 LNHNV and CDR2 YYDKDF (reference sequence). CDR3 length: 14 amino acids. The CDR3 region has the DNA TGTGCCACCAGCAGAGATCGCAGGGATGATGAGCAGTTCTTC. Translating it yields CATSRDRRDDEQFF.

The chain couples TRBV3-1 (or the pseudogene TRBV3-2) to TRBJ2-2; the match to TRBD2 covers 9 bases. Trimming took 1 base from V and 7 from J; bases not matched to a gene: 13. Germline CDR1 reads LGHDT; CDR2 reads YNNKEL (reference sequence). This CDR3 comprises 18 residues. CDR3 sequence reads: CASSQGAIASGMSGELFF. The CDR3 DNA follows: TGTGCCAGCAGCCAAGGGGCCATAGCTAGCGGGATGAGCGGGGAGCTGTTTTTT.

As regards this clone: The identical CDR3 is also encoded by other nucleotide sequences in the sample. The rearrangement uses TRBV5-6 and TRBJ2-7; D unresolved. The CDR3 has 12 amino acids. Trimming removed 4 bases from V and 3 bases from J, with 8 bases in between. Germline-derived CDR1 and CDR2 are SGHDT and YYEEEE. As DNA, the CDR3 is TGTGCCAGCAGCCTTACAGACTACGAGCAGTACTTC. Its protein is CASSLTDYEQYF.

This sequence joins TRBV2 and TRBJ2-3, with TRBD1 matching over 10 bases. The junction had 7 bases not matched to a gene; V was cut back by 2 bases and J by 2 bases. The germline V gene encodes CDR1 SNHLY and CDR2 FYNNEI. This CDR3 contains 17 residues. CDR3 sequence reads: CASSETRTGGYTDTQYF. The CDR3, as DNA: TGTGCCAGCAGTGAAACTAGGACAGGGGGGTACACAGATACGCAGTATTTT.

The J gene is TRBJ2-3, the V gene TRBV6-5; 11 bases are shared with TRBD1. Germline CDR1 is MNHEY and CDR2 is SVGAGI. With V trimmed by 1 base and J by 5 bases, 2 bases remained unmatched. The CDR3 sequence is 15 residues long. The CDR3 region is CASSYLGTGGDTQYF. The DNA of the CDR3 is TGTGCCAGCAGTTACTTAGGGACAGGGGGAGATACGCAGTATTTT.

The J gene is TRBJ2-2, the V gene TRBV4-2, with 10 bases that match TRBD1. This CDR3 spans 14 amino acids. Germline V gene data show CDR1 as LGHNA and CDR2 as YNFKEQ. J lost 7 bases, V lost 6 bases, and 5 bases had no gene match. CDR3 loop: CASSDRGRDGELFF. The DNA for the CDR3 is TGTGCCAGCAGTGACAGGGGGCGAGACGGGGAGCTGTTTTTT.

This clone has at least ten counts. The chain employs TRBV7-9 and TRBJ2-2, with 9 bases identical to TRBD2. Germline CDR1 SEHNR, CDR2 FQNEAQ (reference sequence). CDR3 size: 16 residues. J was trimmed by 4 bases and V by 10 bases; bases with no gene match: 13. CDR3 sequence: CANPRASGTGTGELFF. The CDR3 bases are TGTGCCAACCCTAGGGCTAGCGGGACCGGCACCGGGGAGCTGTTTTTT. The entire variable domain, with the rest obtained from reference TRBV7-9 and TRBJ2-2, is as follows: DTGVSQNPRHKITKRGQNVTFRCDPISEHNRLYWYRQTLGQGPEFLTYFQNEAQLEKSRLLSDRFSAERPKGSFSTLEIQRTEQGDSAMYLCANPRASGTGTGELFFGEGSRLTVL.

This rearrangement joins TRBV6-2 or TRBV6-3 to TRBJ2-7; D is possibly TRBD2 (5 bases). V lost 5 bases and J lost 1, with 12 bases in between. The CDR3 consists of 14 residues. The V gene's germline CDR1 is MNHEY and CDR2 SVGEGT. The CDR3 bases are TGTGCCAGCAGTCCCAAACTAGTATCCTACGAGCAGTACTTC. Translating it yields CASSPKLVSYEQYF.

J is TRBJ1-1 and V is TRBV7-9; 9 bases are shared with TRBD1. Germline V lookup: CDR1 SEHNR, CDR2 FQNEAQ (reference sequence). CDR3 length: 17 residues. The junction had 10 bases not matched to a gene; V was cut back by 1 base and J by 4 bases. This chain's CDR3 is CASSLGRTGVGSTEAFF. The DNA of the CDR3 is TGTGCCAGCAGCTTAGGACGGACAGGGGTGGGAAGCACTGAAGCTTTCTTT.

The chain recombines TRBV2 with TRBJ2-7; maybe TRBD2 (5 bases). V was cut by 6 bases and J by 4 bases, with 7 bases left in between. The CDR3 loop spans 11 amino acids. Germline assignment: CDR1 SNHLY and CDR2 FYNNEI. The CDR3 sequence is CASRSGYEQYF. The CDR3 nucleotides read TGTGCCAGCAGGTCGGGATACGAGCAGTACTTC.